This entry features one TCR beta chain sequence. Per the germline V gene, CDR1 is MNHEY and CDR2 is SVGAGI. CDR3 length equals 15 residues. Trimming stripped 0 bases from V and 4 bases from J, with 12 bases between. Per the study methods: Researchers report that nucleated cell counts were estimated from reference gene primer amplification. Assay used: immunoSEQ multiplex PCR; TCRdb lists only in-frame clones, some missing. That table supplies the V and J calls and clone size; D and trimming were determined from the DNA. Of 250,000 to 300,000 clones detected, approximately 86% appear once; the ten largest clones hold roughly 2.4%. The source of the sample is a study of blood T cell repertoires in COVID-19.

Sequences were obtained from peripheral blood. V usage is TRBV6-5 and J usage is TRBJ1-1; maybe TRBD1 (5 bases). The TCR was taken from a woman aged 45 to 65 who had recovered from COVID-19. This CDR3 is CASSYSGTSSTEAFF. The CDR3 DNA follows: TGTGCCAGCAGTTACTCTGGGACTTCGAGCACTGAAGCTTTCTTT.